This T cell receptor beta chain appears in the sequencing data of a study of OX40 agonist ivuxolimab in advanced cancers. At the level of the study: Clinicians treated patients with ivuxolimab, an agonistic anti-OX40 (CD134) antibody. Every 2 weeks, ivuxolimab was infused into the patients intravenously at between 0.01 and 10 mg/kg.

Germline CDR1 reads SGHVS; CDR2 reads FQNEAQ. The CDR3 loop spans 15 amino acids. V shed 10 bases, J shed 6 bases, and the junction held 13 bases outside the gene matches. Study-wide results and limits: Relative to CD4+ cells, CD8+ T cells on average had more expanded clones.

About this clone: Its antigen is undetermined.

Produced via immunoSEQ multiplex PCR; TCRdb's table is partial and in-frame only. The sample includes 45,000 to 55,000 clones, approximately 88% seen only once; the top ten take around 1.1%. The source material was CD4+ or CD8+ T cells sorted from blood, sampled in a trial of the OX40 agonist ivuxolimab. This TCR was sampled from an adult with an advanced solid tumor such as melanoma, head and neck, liver or kidney cancer. The chain is built from TRBV7-8 and TRBJ2-1; 9 bases line up with TRBD2. Here the CDR3 DNA reads TGTGCCAACCGCGATTGGCGGGGGGGCTTCAATGAGCAGTTCTTC. Translation gives CANRDWRGGFNEQFF.